Below are 27 T cell receptor beta chains sequenced from a single sample in a study of lymphopenia after photon versus proton radiotherapy. Sequencing used immunoSEQ multiplex PCR; TCRdb keeps in-frame clones, though not all of them. The table shows tens of thousands of clones, with about nine tenths occurring only once. The sample was peripheral blood, taken from a patient treated with photon-based radiotherapy. These receptors all stem from a woman in her seventies with pancreatic cancer.

V usage is TRBV30 and J usage is TRBJ2-5; 7 bases fit TRBD1. CDR1 GTSNPN and CDR2 SVGIG come from the germline V gene (reference sequence). This CDR3 spans 14 amino acids. J lost 5 bases, V lost 4 bases, and 10 bases had no gene match. The chain's CDR3 is CAWNSVGGRETQYF. CDR3 nucleotide sequence: TGTGCCTGGAACTCAGTAGGGGGCCGGGAGACCCAGTACTTC. Full variable domain (remainder filled in from reference TRBV30 and TRBJ2-5): SQTIHQWPATLVQPVGSPLSLECTVEGTSNPNLYWYRQAAGRGLQLLFYSVGIGQISSEVPQNLSASRPQDRQFILSSKKLLLSDSGFYLCAWNSVGGRETQYFGPGTRLLVL.

The chain joins TRBV30 to TRBJ2-3; D ambiguous. CDR1 and CDR2 (germline): GTSNPN, SVGIG (reference sequence). Trimming left V 2 bases short and J 1 base short, with 10 bases between. The CDR3 consists of 14 residues. The CDR3 reads CAWSSNARTDTQYF. The CDR3 DNA reads as TGTGCCTGGAGTTCCAATGCCCGCACAGATACGCAGTATTTT.

The chain recombines TRBV5-4 with TRBJ2-5, with 9 bases lining up with TRBD1. Germline CDR1 SGHNT, CDR2 YYREEE (reference sequence). V was clipped by 4 bases and J by 2 bases; unmatched bases: 9. This CDR3 is 16 amino acids long. This CDR3 is CASSDPGTGWQETQYF. The CDR3 DNA reads TGTGCCAGCAGCGATCCCGGGACAGGGTGGCAAGAGACCCAGTACTTC.

This sequence joins TRBV10-2 and TRBJ2-7; D gene unclear. Germline-derived CDR1 and CDR2 are WSHSY and SAAADI. V gave up 0 bases and J gave up 1 base, with 10 bases separating them. The CDR3 sequence is 15 residues long. The CDR3 is CASSESHHSSYEQYF. The CDR3 DNA follows: TGCGCCAGCAGTGAGTCTCATCACTCTTCCTACGAGCAGTACTTC.

The V gene is TRBV5-5, the J gene TRBJ1-2; 8 bases align to TRBD1. The CDR3 contains 17 residues. V gave up 3 bases and J gave up 0 bases; unmatched junction bases: 10. CDR1 and CDR2 (germline): SGHKS, YYEKEE (reference sequence). The CDR3 nucleotides read TGTGCCAGCAGCTCCGGGACAGGAACCGTCTCTAACTATGGCTACACCTTC. Translation: CASSSGTGTVSNYGYTF.

This chain uses TRBV6-5 with TRBJ1-2; D remains unclear. The CDR3 covers 12 residues. Trimming removed 2 bases at V and 4 bases at J, with 5 bases between. From germline, CDR1 is MNHEY and CDR2 SVGAGI. The CDR3 DNA reads as TGTGCCAGCAGTTACGCCGCCTATGGCTACACCTTC. Translated, it gives CASSYAAYGYTF.

V usage is TRBV25-1 and J usage is TRBJ1-1; a possible D gene is TRBD1 (5 bases). Per germline, CDR1 MGHDK and CDR2 SYGVNS. V lost 7 bases to trimming and J lost 4 bases, with 16 bases between them. The CDR3 extends over 14 amino acids. CDR3 sequence: CASTSAPGGTEAFF. CDR3 sequence (DNA): TGTGCCAGCACAAGCGCGCCGGGGGGCACTGAAGCTTTCTTT.

V gene TRBV15 combines with J gene TRBJ2-2; no clear D gene. Trimming took off 2 bases at V and 7 bases at J, with 17 bases between the two ends. From germline, CDR1 is LNHNV and CDR2 YYDKDF (reference sequence). The CDR3 runs 16 residues. The DNA of the CDR3 is TGTGCCACCAGCAGAAAACGCATGAACTCTGGCGGGGAGCTGTTTTTT. Translation gives CATSRKRMNSGGELFF.

The J gene is TRBJ2-2, the V gene TRBV11-1, with D possibly TRBD2 on 5 matching bases. Germline CDR1 SGHAT, CDR2 FQDESV (reference sequence). Trimming pared 2 bases from V and 0 bases from J, leaving 7 bases between. CDR3 size: 15 residues. The CDR3 DNA is TGTGCCAGCAGCTTACTAGCAGCGAACACCGGGGAGCTGTTTTTT. As protein: CASSLLAANTGELFF.

The CDR3 protein is CASKYRSETNTEAFF. The CDR3 DNA is TGTGCCAGCAAGTACCGTTCGGAGACAAACACTGAAGCTTTCTTT. V gene TRBV27 combines with J gene TRBJ1-1; D not resolved. CDR3 length equals 15 residues. CDR1 is MNHEY and CDR2 is SMNVEV in the germline V gene (reference sequence). V shed 7 bases and J shed 2 bases, with 17 bases lying between them.

The chain is built from TRBV7-2 and TRBJ2-2, with 8 nucleotides matching TRBD2. Unmatched junction bases numbered 9, after V lost 4 bases and J lost 5 bases. This CDR3 spans 16 amino acids. Germline CDR1 is SGHTA and CDR2 is FQGNSA. The CDR3, as DNA: TGTGCCAGCAGCTCCCCCCTAGCGGGTCGGACCGGGGAGCTGTTTTTT. Its translation is CASSSPLAGRTGELFF. Complete variable domain (other parts from reference TRBV7-2 and TRBJ2-2): GAGVSQSPSNKVTEKGKDVELRCDPISGHTALYWYRQSLGQGLEFLIYFQGNSAPDKSGLPSDRFSAERTGGSVSTLTIQRTQQEDSAVYLCASSSPLAGRTGELFFGEGSRLTVL.

The chain links TRBV11-2 to TRBJ2-1; D not resolved. The CDR3 is made up of 12 amino acids. The V gene's germline CDR1 is SGHAT and CDR2 FQNNGV. V lost 1 base and J 4 bases, leaving 2 bases between the germline ends. The CDR3 nucleotides are TGTGCCAGCAGCTTAGTATACAATGAGCAGTTCTTC. Its protein is CASSLVYNEQFF.

V usage is TRBV5-4 and J usage is TRBJ2-7; D uncertain. The V gene lost 1 base and the J gene lost 2 bases, with 10 bases spanning the gap. CDR3 length: 14 amino acids. The germline V gene encodes CDR1 SGHNT and CDR2 YYREEE (reference sequence). The CDR3 spells CASSLQAAAYEQYF. CDR3 DNA: TGTGCCAGCAGCTTGCAGGCCGCAGCCTACGAGCAGTACTTC.

This clone was counted a single time. V usage is TRBV28 and J usage is TRBJ2-7; 10 bases agree with TRBD1. Germline V lookup: CDR1 MDHEN, CDR2 SYDVKM. V shed 10 bases, J shed 2 bases, and the junction held 14 bases outside the gene matches. This CDR3 is built from 16 residues. The CDR3 DNA follows: TGTGCCACCGCGACAGGGGGCGCGGGTGCCCCCTACGAGCAGTACTTC. Translating it yields CATATGGAGAPYEQYF. Complete variable domain (other parts from reference TRBV28 and TRBJ2-7): DVKVTQSSRYLVKRTGEKVFLECVQDMDHENMFWYRQDPGLGLRLIYFSYDVKMKEKGDIPEGYSVSREKKERFSLILESASTNQTSMYLCATATGGAGAPYEQYFGPGTRLTVT.

V gene TRBV2 combines with J gene TRBJ1-1; 7 bases map to TRBD1. Per germline, CDR1 SNHLY and CDR2 FYNNEI. The CDR3 is 15 residues long. Germline trimming cut 2 bases from V and 5 bases from J; bases unmatched to any gene: 8. CDR3 nucleotide sequence: TGTGCCAGCAGTGAAAGGGCAGGGGGTCGAACTGAAGCTTTCTTT. Its translation: CASSERAGGRTEAFF.

The chain combines TRBV6-1 with TRBJ2-2; tentative D call: TRBD1 (6 bases). There are 14 residues in the CDR3. V was trimmed by 11 bases and J by 0 bases, leaving 13 bases between them. The germline CDR1 and CDR2 sequences are MNHNS and SASEGT. CDR3 in amino acids: CALTGPSNTGELFF. The DNA of the CDR3 is TGTGCCTTAACAGGGCCTTCGAACACCGGGGAGCTGTTTTTT.

The chain joins TRBV10-3 to TRBJ2-7, with TRBD1 identical over 8 bases. There are 12 residues in the CDR3. The trim removed 10 bases at V and 3 bases at J, leaving 5 bases unmatched. Germline V CDR1 and CDR2: ENHRY, SYGVKD. The CDR3 nucleotides read TGTGCCACGACAGGGGAGGACTACGAGCAGTACTTC. As protein: CATTGEDYEQYF.

The V call is TRBV30, the J call TRBJ2-1; 9 bases map to TRBD2. J lost 0 bases, V lost 7 bases, and 13 bases had no gene match. Germline lookup yields CDR1 GTSNPN and CDR2 SVGIG (reference sequence). This CDR3 has 17 amino acids. The CDR3 DNA is TGTGCCTCTCTGGGGGGTAGCGGGAGAAACTCCTACAATGAGCAGTTCTTC. Translated, it gives CASLGGSGRNSYNEQFF.

V is TRBV7-6 and J is TRBJ2-3; 7 bases are a match to TRBD1. The V and J ends lost 5 bases and 7 bases, in that order; junction bases with no gene match: 9. Germline CDR1 and CDR2: SGHVS and FNYEAQ. This CDR3 contains 14 residues. The chain's CDR3 is CASSQPTGMNTQYF. CDR3 nucleotides: TGTGCCAGCAGCCAACCGACAGGGATGAATACGCAGTATTTT.

Points on this clone: One end of the junction is discordant with germline, which a read error may explain. V and J are TRBV7-3 and TRBJ2-1, with a possible D match to TRBD1 (6 bases). The CDR3 extends over 13 amino acids. Germline V gene lookup returns CDR1 SGHTA and CDR2 FQGTGA. For the CDR3, the DNA is TGTGCTAGCAGCTCACAGGGACATGATGAGCAGTTCTTC. The encoded protein is CASSSQGHDEQFF.

V gene TRBV28 combines with J gene TRBJ2-5; TRBD2 matches 7 bases. CDR3 length: 16 residues. Per the germline V gene, CDR1 is MDHEN and CDR2 is SYDVKM. Trimming removed 7 bases from V and 1 base from J; junction bases left unmatched: 12. The CDR3 region is CASTPWLADSQETQYF. The CDR3 DNA follows: TGTGCCAGCACCCCATGGCTAGCGGACTCCCAAGAGACCCAGTACTTC. Full variable domain (missing parts from reference TRBV28 and TRBJ2-5): DVKVTQSSRYLVKRTGEKVFLECVQDMDHENMFWYRQDPGLGLRLIYFSYDVKMKEKGDIPEGYSVSREKKERFSLILESASTNQTSMYLCASTPWLADSQETQYFGPGTRLLVL.

This chain connects TRBV27 to TRBJ1-2, with 8 bases that match TRBD1. The ends lost 4 bases at V and 6 bases at J; junction bases unmatched: 4. The CDR3 loop spans 13 amino acids. Looked up from germline, CDR1 is MNHEY and CDR2 is SMNVEV (reference sequence). CDR3 sequence (DNA): TGTGCCAGCAGTTCGGACAGGGCACATGGCTACACCTTC. It translates to CASSSDRAHGYTF.

J is TRBJ2-3 and V is TRBV5-6; D is unresolved. Trimming shortened V by 2 bases and J by 3 bases, and 10 bases separated the two germline ends. Germline V lookup: CDR1 SGHDT, CDR2 YYEEEE. This CDR3 region has 14 residues. The CDR3 protein is CASSFVARTDTQYF. The CDR3 DNA reads TGTGCCAGCAGCTTCGTCGCTAGGACAGATACGCAGTATTTT.

This clone was detected once. The genes are TRBV9 and TRBJ1-1; no firm D call. CDR1 SGDLS and CDR2 YYNGEE come from the germline V gene. The V gene lost 0 bases and the J gene lost 6 bases, with 6 bases spanning the gap. The CDR3 sequence is 12 residues long. CDR3 sequence reads: CASSVGGPEAFF. The CDR3 DNA sequence: TGTGCCAGCAGCGTAGGGGGTCCTGAAGCTTTCTTT.

This clone was seen just once. The chain uses TRBV7-2 and TRBJ2-4; no reliable D call. Germline V gene lookup returns CDR1 SGHTA and CDR2 FQGNSA. This CDR3 has 11 residues. V was cut by 1 base and J by 13 bases, with 8 bases left in between. The CDR3 is CASSLEGSQYF. The CDR3 nucleotides read TGTGCCAGCAGCTTAGAGGGTTCACAGTACTTC.

The gene calls are TRBV21-1 and TRBJ2-5; the table's D call, TRBD2, has no DNA check behind it. TRBV21-1 constitutes a pseudogene. This CDR3 comprises 17 residues. The CDR3 nucleotides are TGTGCCAGCAGCAAAGGGGTAGTAGCGGGACCCCAAGAGACCCAGTACTTC. Protein product: CASSKGVVAGPQETQYF.

This chain joins TRBV20-1 and TRBJ1-2; D unclear. V was shortened by 5 bases and J by 3 bases, with 7 bases between the two germline ends. This CDR3 has 11 amino acids. CDR1 is DFQATT and CDR2 is SNEGSKA in the germline V gene (reference sequence). CDR3 nucleotide sequence: TGCAGTGCTCCCGATCACTATGGCTACACCTTC. Amino acids: CSAPDHYGYTF.